The clone carrying this T cell receptor beta chain was seen many times. Unique molecular identifiers were incorporated when the TCRbeta library was constructed. TCRdb called the PCR reads again in MiXCR, with one record for every CDR3 protein. The top ten hold approximately 7.6% of the sample, which has about 110,000 distinct CDR3 sequences, around 10% seen once. The sample originates from a study of T-cell reconstitution after alpha-beta-depleted transplantation in children. The CDR3 extends over 15 amino acids. Germline V CDR1 and CDR2: SQVTM, ANQGSEA. Trimming removed 7 bases from V and 0 bases from J, with 18 bases in between.

The rearrangement uses TRBV29-1 and TRBJ1-1; D unclear. The sequencing here drew on PBMCs from the stem cell graft donor, taken from the stem cell graft. The sequence was collected from a human donor who donated a stem cell graft to a child with acute lymphoblastic leukemia. CDR3 in amino acids: CSGHPEGNMNTEAFF. Here the CDR3 DNA reads TGCAGCGGCCACCCCGAGGGTAACATGAACACTGAAGCTTTCTTT.